Listed here is a single T cell receptor beta chain. As yet, its antigen is unknown. V trimming: 0 bases; J trimming: 0 bases; junction bases outside the gene matches: 14. This CDR3 contains 19 residues. Germline-derived CDR1 and CDR2 are DFQATT and SNEGSKA (reference sequence). Specified time point: newly diagnosed GD, antithyroid drugs for less than 3 months. PBMC RNA was the source of the TCR library. The diagnosis of Graves' disease used American Thyroid Association guidelines. A volume of 9 to 9.5 milliliters of peripheral blood was collected in EDTA tubes. With iRepertoire HTBI primers and Arm-PCR of CDR3 regions, TCR beta libraries were built. TCRdb re-called the multiplex PCR reads with MiXCR, one entry per CDR3 protein. The sample holds about 380,000 distinct CDR3 sequences, 15% to 18% seen once. The data originate from a study of regulatory T cells in long-lasting Graves disease. Notes on the study in general: Fewer public clonotypes were shared by new patients (966) than by persistent patients (2,741).

V and J are TRBV20-1 and TRBJ2-1; TRBD2 aligns across 7 bases. The sample in question was peripheral blood mononuclear cells (PBMCs), obtained at new diagnosis, from a patient treated with antithyroid drugs. The source is a female donor with Graves disease. This CDR3 is CSARDRSREHKGSYNEQFF. CDR3 DNA sequence: TGCAGTGCTAGAGATCGCTCGCGGGAGCACAAGGGCTCCTACAATGAGCAGTTCTTC.